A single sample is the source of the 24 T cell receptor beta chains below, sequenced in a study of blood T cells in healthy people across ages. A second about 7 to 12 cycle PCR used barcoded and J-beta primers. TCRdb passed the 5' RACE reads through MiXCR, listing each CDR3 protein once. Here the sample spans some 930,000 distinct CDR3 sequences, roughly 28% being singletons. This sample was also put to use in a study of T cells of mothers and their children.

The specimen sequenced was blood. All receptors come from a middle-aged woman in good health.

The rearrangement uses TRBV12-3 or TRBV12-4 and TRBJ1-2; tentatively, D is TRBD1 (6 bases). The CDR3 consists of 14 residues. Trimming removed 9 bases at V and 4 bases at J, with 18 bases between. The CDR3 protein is CASTMGRGPYGYTF. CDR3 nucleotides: TGTGCCAGTACGATGGGCAGGGGCCCCTATGGCTACACCTTC.

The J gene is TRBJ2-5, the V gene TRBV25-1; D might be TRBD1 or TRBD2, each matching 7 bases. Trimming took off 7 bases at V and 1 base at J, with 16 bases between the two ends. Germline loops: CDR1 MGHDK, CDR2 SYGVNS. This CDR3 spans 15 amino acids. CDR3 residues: CASILSGTVQETQYF. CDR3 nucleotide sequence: TGTGCCAGCATTCTCAGCGGGACAGTCCAAGAGACCCAGTACTTC. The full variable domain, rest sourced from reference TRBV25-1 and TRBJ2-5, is EADIYQTPRYLVIGTGKKITLECSQTMGHDKMYWYQQDPGMELHLIHYSYGVNSTEKGDLSSESTVSRIRTEHFPLTLESARPSHTSQYLCASILSGTVQETQYFGPGTRLLVL.

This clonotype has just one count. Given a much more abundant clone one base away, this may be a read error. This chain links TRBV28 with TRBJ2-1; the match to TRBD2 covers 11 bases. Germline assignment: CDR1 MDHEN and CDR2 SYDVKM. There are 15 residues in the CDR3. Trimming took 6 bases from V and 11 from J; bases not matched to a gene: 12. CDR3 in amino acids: CASSITSGGQDKQFF. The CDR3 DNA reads TGTGCCAGCAGCATAACTAGCGGGGGCCAAGATAAGCAGTTCTTC.

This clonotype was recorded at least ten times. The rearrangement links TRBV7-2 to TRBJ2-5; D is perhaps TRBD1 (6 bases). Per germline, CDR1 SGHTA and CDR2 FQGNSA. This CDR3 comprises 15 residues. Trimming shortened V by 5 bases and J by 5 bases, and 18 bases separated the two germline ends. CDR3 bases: TGTGCCAGCAGCCCTCGTTCACAGGGCCGGGAGACCCAGTACTTC. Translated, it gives CASSPRSQGRETQYF. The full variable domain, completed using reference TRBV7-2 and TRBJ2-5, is GAGVSQSPSNKVTEKGKDVELRCDPISGHTALYWYRQSLGQGLEFLIYFQGNSAPDKSGLPSDRFSAERTGGSVSTLTIQRTQQEDSAVYLCASSPRSQGRETQYFGPGTRLLVL.

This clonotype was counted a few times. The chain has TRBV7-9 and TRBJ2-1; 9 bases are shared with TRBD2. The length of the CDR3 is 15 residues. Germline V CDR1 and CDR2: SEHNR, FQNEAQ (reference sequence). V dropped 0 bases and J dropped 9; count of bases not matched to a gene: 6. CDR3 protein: CASSLAQLAGTEQFF. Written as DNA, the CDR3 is TGTGCCAGCAGCTTAGCGCAGCTAGCGGGGACTGAGCAGTTCTTC.

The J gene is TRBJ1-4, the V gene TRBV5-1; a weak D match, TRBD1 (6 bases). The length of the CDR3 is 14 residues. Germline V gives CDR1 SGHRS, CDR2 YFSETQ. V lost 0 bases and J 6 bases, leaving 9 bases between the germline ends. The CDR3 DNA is TGCGCCAGCAGCTTGGGGACAGCAGATGAAAAACTGTTTTTT. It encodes CASSLGTADEKLFF.

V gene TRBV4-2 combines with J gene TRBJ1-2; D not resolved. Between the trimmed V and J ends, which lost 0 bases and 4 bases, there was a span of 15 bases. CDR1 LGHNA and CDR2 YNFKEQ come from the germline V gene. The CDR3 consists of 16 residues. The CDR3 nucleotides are TGTGCCAGCAGCCAAGATCGGGGTGGGTTCAGCTATGGCTACACCTTC. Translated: CASSQDRGGFSYGYTF.

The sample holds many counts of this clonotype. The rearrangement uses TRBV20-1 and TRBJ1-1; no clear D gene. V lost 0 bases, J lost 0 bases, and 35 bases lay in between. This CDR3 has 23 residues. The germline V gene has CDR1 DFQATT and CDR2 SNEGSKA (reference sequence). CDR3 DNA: TGCAGTGCTAGAGATTATCGTGGCCTACCTAACTGGGAGAGAAAGGTGATGAACACTGAAGCTTTCTTT. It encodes CSARDYRGLPNWERKVMNTEAFF.

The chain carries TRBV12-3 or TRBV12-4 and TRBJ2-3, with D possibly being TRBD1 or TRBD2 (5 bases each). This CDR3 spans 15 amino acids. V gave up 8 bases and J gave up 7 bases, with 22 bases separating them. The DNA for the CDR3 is TGTGCCAGCGGCCCTTGGGACCAAATTGGTCATACGCAGTATTTT. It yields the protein CASGPWDQIGHTQYF.

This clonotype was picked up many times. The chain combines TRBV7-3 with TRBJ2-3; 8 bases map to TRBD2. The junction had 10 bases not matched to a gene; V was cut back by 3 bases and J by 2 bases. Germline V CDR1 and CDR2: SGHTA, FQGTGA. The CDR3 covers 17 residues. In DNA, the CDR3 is TGTGCCAGCAGCTTGAACGCGGCGGGGGGCCCCACAGATACGCAGTATTTT. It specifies CASSLNAAGGPTDTQYF.

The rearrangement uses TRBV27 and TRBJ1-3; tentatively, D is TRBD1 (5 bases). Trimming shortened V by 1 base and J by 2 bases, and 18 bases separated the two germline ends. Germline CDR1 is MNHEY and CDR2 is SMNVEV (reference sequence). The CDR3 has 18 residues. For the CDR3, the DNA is TGTGCCAGCAGTTTATTTGCAGGGATGGCAGAACCTGGAAACACCATATATTTT. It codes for CASSLFAGMAEPGNTIYF.

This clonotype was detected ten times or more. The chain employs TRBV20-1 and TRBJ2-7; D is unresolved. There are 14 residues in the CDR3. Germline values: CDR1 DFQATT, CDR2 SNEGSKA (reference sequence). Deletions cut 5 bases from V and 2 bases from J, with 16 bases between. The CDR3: CSAGPIGITYEQYF. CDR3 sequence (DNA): TGCAGTGCTGGGCCAATTGGGATTACCTACGAGCAGTACTTC.

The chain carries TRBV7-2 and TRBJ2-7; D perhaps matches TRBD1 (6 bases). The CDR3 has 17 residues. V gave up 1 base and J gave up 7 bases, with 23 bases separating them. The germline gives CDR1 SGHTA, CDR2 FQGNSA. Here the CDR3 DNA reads TGTGCCAGCAGCTTAGTAGGGGGTAGTAGTCCTGTTATGGAGCAGTACTTC. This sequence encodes CASSLVGGSSPVMEQYF.

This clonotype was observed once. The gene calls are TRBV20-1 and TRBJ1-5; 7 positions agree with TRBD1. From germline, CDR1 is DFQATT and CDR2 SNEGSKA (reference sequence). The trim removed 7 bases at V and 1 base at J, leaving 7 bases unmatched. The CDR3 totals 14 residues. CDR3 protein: CSVLDRASNQPQHF. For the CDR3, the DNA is TGCAGTGTCTTAGACAGGGCCAGCAATCAGCCCCAGCATTTT.

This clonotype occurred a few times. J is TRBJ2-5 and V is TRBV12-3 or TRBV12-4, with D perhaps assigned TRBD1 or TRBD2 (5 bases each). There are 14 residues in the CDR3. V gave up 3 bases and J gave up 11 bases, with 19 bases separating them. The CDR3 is CASSFVAGRDGQYF. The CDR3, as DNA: TGTGCCAGCAGTTTCGTAGCCGGCCGGGACGGGCAGTACTTC.

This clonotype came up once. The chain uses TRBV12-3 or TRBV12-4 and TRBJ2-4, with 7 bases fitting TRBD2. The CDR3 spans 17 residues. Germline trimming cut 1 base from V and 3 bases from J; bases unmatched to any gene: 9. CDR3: CASSLVAGGIGKNIQYF. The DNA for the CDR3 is TGTGCCAGCAGTTTAGTGGCCGGGGGGATAGGCAAAAACATTCAGTACTTC.

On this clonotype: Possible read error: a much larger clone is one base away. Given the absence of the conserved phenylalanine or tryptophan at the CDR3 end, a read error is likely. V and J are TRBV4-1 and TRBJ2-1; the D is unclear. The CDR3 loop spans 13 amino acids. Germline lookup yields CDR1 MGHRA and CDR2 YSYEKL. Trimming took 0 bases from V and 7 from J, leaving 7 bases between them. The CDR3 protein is CASSQELQNEQFL. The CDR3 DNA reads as TGCGCCAGCAGCCAAGAGCTACAGAATGAGCAGTTCTTG.

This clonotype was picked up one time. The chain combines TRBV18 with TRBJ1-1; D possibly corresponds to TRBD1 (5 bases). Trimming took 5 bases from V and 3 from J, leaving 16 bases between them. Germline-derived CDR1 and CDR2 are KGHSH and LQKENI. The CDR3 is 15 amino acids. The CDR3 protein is CASSSRTRADTEAFF. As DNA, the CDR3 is TGTGCCAGCTCATCAAGGACCAGGGCGGACACTGAAGCTTTCTTT.

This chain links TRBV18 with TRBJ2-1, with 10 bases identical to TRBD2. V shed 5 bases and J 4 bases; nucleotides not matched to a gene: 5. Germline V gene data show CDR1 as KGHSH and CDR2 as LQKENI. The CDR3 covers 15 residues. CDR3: CASSFSGGQYNEQFF. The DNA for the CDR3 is TGTGCCAGCTCATTTAGCGGGGGGCAATACAATGAGCAGTTCTTC.

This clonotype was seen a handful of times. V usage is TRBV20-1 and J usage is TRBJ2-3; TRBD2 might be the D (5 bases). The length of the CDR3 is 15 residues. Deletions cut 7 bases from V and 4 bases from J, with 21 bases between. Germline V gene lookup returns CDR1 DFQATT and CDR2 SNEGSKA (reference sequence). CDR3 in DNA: TGCAGTGTTTTAGGGAAGACTATTTTACCAGATACGCAGTATTTT. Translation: CSVLGKTILPDTQYF.

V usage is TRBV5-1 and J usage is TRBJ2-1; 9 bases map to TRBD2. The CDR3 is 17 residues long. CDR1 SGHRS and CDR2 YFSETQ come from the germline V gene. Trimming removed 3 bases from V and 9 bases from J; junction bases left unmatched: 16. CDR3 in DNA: TGCGCCAGCAGCTACTTACCGGGGACTAGCAGCGGTGGTGAGCAGTTCTTC. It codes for CASSYLPGTSSGGEQFF.

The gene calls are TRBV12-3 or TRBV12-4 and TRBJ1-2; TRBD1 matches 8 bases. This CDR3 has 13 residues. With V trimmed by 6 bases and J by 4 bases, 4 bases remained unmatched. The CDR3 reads CASRRTGPYGYTF. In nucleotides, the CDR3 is TGTGCCAGCAGGAGGACAGGGCCCTATGGCTACACCTTC.

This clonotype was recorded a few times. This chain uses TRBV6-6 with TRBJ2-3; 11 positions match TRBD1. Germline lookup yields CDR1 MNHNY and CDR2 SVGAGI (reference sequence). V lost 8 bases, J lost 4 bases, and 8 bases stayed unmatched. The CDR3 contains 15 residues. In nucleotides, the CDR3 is TGTGCCAGCCCCATACCGGGACAGGGGGCAGATACGCAGTATTTT. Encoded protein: CASPIPGQGADTQYF.

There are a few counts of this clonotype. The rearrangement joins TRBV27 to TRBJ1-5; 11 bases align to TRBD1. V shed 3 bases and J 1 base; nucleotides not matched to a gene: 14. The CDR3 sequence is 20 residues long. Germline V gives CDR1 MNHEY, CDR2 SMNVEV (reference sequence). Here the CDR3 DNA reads TGTGCCAGCAGTTTGGGACCTAGGACAGGGGGCTTGTCAAGCAATCAGCCCCAGCATTTT. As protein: CASSLGPRTGGLSSNQPQHF.